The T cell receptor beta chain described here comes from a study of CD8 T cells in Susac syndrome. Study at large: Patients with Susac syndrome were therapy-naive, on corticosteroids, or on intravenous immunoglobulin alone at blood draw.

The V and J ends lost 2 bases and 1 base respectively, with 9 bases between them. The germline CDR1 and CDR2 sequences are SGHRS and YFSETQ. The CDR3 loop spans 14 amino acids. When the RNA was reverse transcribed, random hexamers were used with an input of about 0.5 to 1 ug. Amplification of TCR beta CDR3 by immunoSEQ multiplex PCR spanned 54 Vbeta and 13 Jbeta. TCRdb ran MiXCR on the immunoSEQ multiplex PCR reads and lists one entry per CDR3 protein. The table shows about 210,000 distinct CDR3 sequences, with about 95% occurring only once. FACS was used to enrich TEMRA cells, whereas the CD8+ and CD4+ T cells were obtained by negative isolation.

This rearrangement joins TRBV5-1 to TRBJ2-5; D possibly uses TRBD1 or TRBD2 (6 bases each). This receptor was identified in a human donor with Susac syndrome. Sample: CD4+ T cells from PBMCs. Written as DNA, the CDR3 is TGCGCCAGCAGCTTTCCGGGGGCCCAAGAGACCCAGTACTTC. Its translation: CASSFPGAQETQYF.